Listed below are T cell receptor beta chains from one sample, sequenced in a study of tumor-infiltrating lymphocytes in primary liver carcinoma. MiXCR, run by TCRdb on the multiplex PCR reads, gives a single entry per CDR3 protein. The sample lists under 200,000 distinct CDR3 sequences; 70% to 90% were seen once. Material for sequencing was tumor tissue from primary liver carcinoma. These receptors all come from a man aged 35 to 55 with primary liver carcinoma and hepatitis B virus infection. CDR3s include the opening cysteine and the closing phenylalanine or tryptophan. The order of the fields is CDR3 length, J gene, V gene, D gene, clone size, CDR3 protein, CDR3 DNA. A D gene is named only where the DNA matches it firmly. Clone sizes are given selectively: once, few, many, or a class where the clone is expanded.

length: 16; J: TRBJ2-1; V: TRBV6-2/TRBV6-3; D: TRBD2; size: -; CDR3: CACVSGLAGVYNGQFF; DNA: TGTGCCTGCGTTTCGGGACTAGCTGGGGTCTACAATGGGCAGTTCTTC
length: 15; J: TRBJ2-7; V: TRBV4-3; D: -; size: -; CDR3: CASSQDMGAGDEQYF; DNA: TGTGCCAGCAGCCAAGATATGGGGGCGGGAGACGAGCAATACTTC
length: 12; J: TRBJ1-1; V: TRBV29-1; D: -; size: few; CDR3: CSVVTANTEALF; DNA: TGTAGCGTGGTAACAGCTAACACTGAAGCTCTCTTT
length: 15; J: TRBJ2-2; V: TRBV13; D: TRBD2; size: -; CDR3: CASSSTSGRAGEMFF; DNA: TGTGCCAGCAGCTCGACTAGCGGGAGGGCCGGGGAGATGTTTTTT
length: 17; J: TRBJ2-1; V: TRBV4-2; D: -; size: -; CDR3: CASSQVSARYTRNEHFF; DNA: TGTGCCAGCAGCCAAGTTTCAGCGAGATATACGAGGAATGAGCACTTCTTC
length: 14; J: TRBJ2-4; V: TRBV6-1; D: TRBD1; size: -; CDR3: CASDRGSFQNIQYF; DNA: TGTGCCAGCGACAGGGGGTCATTCCAAAACATTCAGTATTTC
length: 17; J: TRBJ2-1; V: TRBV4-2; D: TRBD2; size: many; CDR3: CASSPRGSLAGNNEQFF; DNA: TGTGCCAGCAGCCCTAGAGGTTCACTAGCGGGTAACAATGAGCAGTTCTTC
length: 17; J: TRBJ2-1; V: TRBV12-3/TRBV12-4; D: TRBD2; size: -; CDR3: CASSLGLVRPPYNEQFF; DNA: TGTGCCAGCAGTCTGGGACTAGTGAGACCTCCCTACAATGAGCAGTTCTTC
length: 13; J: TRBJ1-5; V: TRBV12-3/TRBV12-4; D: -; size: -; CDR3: CASVLRPHQPQRF; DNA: TGTGCCAGCGTCCTTCGGCCTCATCAGCCCCAGCGTTTT
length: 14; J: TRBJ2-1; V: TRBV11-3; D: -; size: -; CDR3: CGSSLGVSSIEQFF; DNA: TGTGGCAGCAGCTTAGGCGTCTCGAGCATTGAGCAGTTTTTC
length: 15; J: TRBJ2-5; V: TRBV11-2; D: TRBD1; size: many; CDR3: CASSPWTGPGETQYF; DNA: TGTGCCAGCAGCCCCTGGACAGGGCCGGGAGAGACCCAGTACTTC
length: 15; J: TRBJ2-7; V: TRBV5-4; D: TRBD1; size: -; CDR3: CASSMFTGASSEQYF; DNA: TGTGCCAGTAGCATGTTCACAGGGGCTTCGTCCGAGCAGTACTTC
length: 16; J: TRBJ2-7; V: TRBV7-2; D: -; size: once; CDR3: CASSPLVGGGAYEQYF; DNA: TGTGCCAGCAGCCCCCTAGTGGGAGGGGGGGCCTACGAGCAGTACTTC
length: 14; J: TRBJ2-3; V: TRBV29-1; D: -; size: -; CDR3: CGVAGVDSTDTQYF; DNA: TGCGGCGTTGCTGGCGTAGATAGCACAGATACGCAGTATTTT
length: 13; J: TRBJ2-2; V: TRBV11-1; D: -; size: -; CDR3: CAGSFRDTGELLF; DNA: TGTGCCGGCAGCTTTAGGGACACCGGGGAGCTGTTGTTT
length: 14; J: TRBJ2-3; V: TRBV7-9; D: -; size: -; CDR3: CASKLVGTTDTQYF; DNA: TGTGCCAGCAAACTAGTGGGGACCACAGATACGCAGTATTTT
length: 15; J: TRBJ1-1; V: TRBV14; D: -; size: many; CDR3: CASSFRGAGNTEAFF; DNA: TGTGCCAGCAGTTTCAGGGGCGCGGGGAACACTGAAGCTTTCTTT
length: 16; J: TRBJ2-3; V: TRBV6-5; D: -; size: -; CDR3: CASSLTETDPTDMQYF; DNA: TGTGCTAGCAGTTTAACCGAGACAGACCCCACAGATATGCAGTATTTT
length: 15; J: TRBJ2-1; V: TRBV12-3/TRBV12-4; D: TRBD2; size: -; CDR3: CANILGVAGGDEQFF; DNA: TGTGCCAACATTCTAGGAGTAGCGGGAGGCGATGAGCAGTTCTTC
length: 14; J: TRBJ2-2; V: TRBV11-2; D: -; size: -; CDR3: CASSTDSDIGELFF; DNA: TGTGCAAGCAGCACAGACTCGGACATCGGGGAGTTGTTTTTT
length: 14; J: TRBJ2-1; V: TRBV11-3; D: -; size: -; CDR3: CTSSLGVSGNEHFF; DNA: TGTACCAGCAGCTTAGGCGTCTCGGGCAATGAGCACTTCTTC
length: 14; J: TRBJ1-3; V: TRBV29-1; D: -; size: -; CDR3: CSVVGGTVMNTIYF; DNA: TGTAGCGTTGTGGGGGGCACAGTGATGAACACCATATATTTT
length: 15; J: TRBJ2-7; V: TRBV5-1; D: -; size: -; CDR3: CASSTSGGRSYDQYF; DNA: TGCGCCAGCAGTACATCCGGGGGACGGTCCTACGATCAGTACTTC
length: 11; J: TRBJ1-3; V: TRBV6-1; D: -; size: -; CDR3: CASSRGDTIYF; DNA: TGTGCCAGCAGTCGAGGAGACACCATATACTTT
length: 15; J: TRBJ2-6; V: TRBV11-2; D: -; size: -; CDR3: CATRRPHSGVNVLTF; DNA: TGTGCCACCCGGCGGCCGCACTCTGGGGTCAACGTCCTGACTTTC
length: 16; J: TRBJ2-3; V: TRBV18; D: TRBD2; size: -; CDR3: CASSPMGTGGTDTQYF; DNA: TGTGCCAGCTCACCCATGGGAACGGGAGGTACAGATACGCAGTATTTT
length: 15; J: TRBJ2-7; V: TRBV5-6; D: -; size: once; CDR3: CASCRTWFESYEQYF; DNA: TGTGCCAGCTGTCGGACATGGTTCGAGTCCTACGAGCAGTACTTC
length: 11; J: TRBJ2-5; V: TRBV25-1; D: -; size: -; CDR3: CASSALETQYF; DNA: TGTGCCAGCAGTGCACTTGAGACCCAGTACTTC
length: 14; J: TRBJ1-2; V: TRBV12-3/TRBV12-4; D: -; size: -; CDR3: CACSLDLTNYDYTF; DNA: TGTGCCTGCAGTTTGGACTTAACTAACTATGACTACACCTTC
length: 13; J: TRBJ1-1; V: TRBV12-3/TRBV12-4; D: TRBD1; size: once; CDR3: CDSSEGTGDEAFF; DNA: TGCGACAGCAGTGAAGGGACAGGGGATGAAGCTTTCTTT
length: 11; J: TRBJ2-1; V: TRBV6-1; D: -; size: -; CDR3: CASEILNDQFF; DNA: TGCGCCAGCGAGATCCTCAATGACCAGTTCTTC
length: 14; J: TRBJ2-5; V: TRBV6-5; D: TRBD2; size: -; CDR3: CASSYAGGKEIQYF; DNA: TGTGCCAGCAGCTACGCGGGGGGCAAGGAGATCCAGTACTTC
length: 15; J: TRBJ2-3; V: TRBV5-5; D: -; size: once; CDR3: CACSFKGHSTDTQYF; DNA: TGTGCCTGCAGCTTCAAGGGACACAGTACAGATACGCAGTATTTT
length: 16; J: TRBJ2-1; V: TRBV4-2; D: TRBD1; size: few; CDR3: CASSHAGRQGNNEQFF; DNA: TGTGCCAGCAGTCACGCCGGGAGACAGGGGAACAATGAGCAATTCTTC
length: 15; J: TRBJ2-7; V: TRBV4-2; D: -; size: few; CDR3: CTSSQGTGSQNEQYF; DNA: TGTACCAGCAGCCAAGGCACCGGGTCTCAGAACGAGCAGTACTTC
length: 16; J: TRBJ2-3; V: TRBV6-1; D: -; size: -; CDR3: CASSEIGGHYRDKQYF; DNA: TGCGCCAGCAGTGAAATAGGAGGACACTACAGAGATAAGCAGTATTTT
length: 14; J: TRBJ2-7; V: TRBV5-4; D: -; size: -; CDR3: CASSLQAGTNEQYF; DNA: TGTGCCAGCAGCTTGCAAGCAGGGACGAACGAGCAGTACTTC
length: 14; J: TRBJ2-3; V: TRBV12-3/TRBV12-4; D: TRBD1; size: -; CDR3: CGSSFTGGGDTQYF; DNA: TGTGGCAGCAGTTTCACAGGGGGTGGTGATACGCAGTATTTT
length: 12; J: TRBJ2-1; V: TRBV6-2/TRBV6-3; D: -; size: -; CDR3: CPRSYWLNEQFF; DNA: TGTCCCAGGAGTTACTGGCTGAATGAGCAGTTCTTC
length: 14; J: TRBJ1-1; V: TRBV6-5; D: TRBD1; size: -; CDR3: CASSVTGNETEAFF; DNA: TGTGCCAGCAGTGTGACAGGGAACGAGACTGAAGCTTTCTTT
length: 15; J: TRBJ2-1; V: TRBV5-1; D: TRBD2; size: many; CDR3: CASSLEIAGPGEQFF; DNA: TGCGCCAGCAGCTTGGAGATAGCGGGGCCGGGTGAGCAGTTCTTC